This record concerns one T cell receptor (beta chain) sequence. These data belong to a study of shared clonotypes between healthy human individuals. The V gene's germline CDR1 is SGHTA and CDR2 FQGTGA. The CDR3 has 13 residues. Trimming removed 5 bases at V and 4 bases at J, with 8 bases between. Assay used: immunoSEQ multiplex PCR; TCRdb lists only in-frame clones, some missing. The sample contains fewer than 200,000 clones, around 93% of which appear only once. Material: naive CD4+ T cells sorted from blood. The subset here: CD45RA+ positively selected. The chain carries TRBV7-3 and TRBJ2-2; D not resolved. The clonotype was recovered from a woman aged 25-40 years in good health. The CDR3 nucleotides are TGTGCCAGCAGCCCGTACGGCACCGGGGAGCTGTTTTTT. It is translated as CASSPYGTGELFF.